A single sample is the source of the 29 T cell receptor beta chains below, sequenced in a study of a mutant IDH1 vaccine in newly diagnosed glioma. Their recognized antigens are unknown. Method: immunoSEQ multiplex PCR; TCRdb's copy keeps in-frame clones and lacks some. The sample holds fewer than 95,000 clones, 70% to 90% seen once. Time point denoted: week 47, end of study. Vaccinated patients received 300 ug of mutant IDH1 20-mer peptide per dose, with topical imiquimod. Sequencing used PBMCs, obtained from a glioma patient whose treatment included an IDH1 peptide vaccine. The receptor source for this set is a middle-aged man with glioma.

The V call is TRBV9, the J call TRBJ2-2, with TRBD1 identical over 7 bases. Germline-derived CDR1 and CDR2 are SGDLS and YYNGEE. V trimming: 0 bases; J trimming: 3 bases; junction bases outside the gene matches: 8. This CDR3 has 17 amino acids. In DNA form, the CDR3 reads TGTGCCAGCAGCGTAGGAGGGGGCTTAAGACACACCGGGGAGCTGTTTTTT. It specifies CASSVGGGLRHTGELFF.

The J gene is TRBJ1-3, the V gene TRBV19; D call uncertain. The CDR3 spans 16 residues. Trimming removed 6 bases at V and 0 bases at J, with 15 bases between. From germline, CDR1 is LNHDA and CDR2 SQIVND (reference sequence). CDR3 nucleotides: TGTGCCAGTAGGAACTCCGAAGGATTCTCTGGAAACACCATATATTTT. Its translation: CASRNSEGFSGNTIYF.

This rearrangement joins TRBV29-1 to TRBJ1-2; D unresolved. The V end lost 7 bases, the J end lost 3 bases, and 15 bases lay between the germline ends. Germline V CDR1 and CDR2: SQVTM, ANQGSEA. The CDR3 totals 13 residues. The CDR3 protein is CSGRVTRDYGYTF. The CDR3 DNA is TGCAGCGGACGGGTGACGCGTGACTATGGCTACACCTTC.

This clone was seen a few times. The chain couples TRBV4-1 to TRBJ1-4; D remains ambiguous. V was cut by 1 base and J by 6 bases, with 12 bases left in between. Germline V lookup: CDR1 MGHRA, CDR2 YSYEKL. This CDR3 has 15 amino acids. CDR3 nucleotides: TGCGCCAGCAGCCAAGCCCGGCGGGGTTATGAAAAACTGTTTTTT. As protein: CASSQARRGYEKLFF.

This clone has only a few counts. This specimen includes other DNA sequences encoding the same CDR3. This chain connects TRBV19 to TRBJ1-5; 8 bases map to TRBD1. V lost 5 bases to trimming and J lost 2 bases; unmatched junction nucleotides: 5. There are 15 residues in the CDR3. The germline gives CDR1 LNHDA, CDR2 SQIVND (reference sequence). The CDR3 reads CASSRQGTGNQPQHF. CDR3 nucleotides: TGTGCCAGTAGTCGACAGGGGACAGGCAATCAGCCCCAGCATTTT.

V gene TRBV5-4 combines with J gene TRBJ2-3, with TRBD2 matching over 12 bases. Germline V gene lookup returns CDR1 SGHNT and CDR2 YYREEE (reference sequence). This CDR3 spans 18 amino acids. V lost 1 base and J lost 8; bases outside the gene matches: 14. The CDR3 coding sequence is TGTGCCAGCAGCTTGCCAATACGACTAGCGGGAGACGGGGGTACGCAGTATTTT. Protein: CASSLPIRLAGDGGTQYF.

This clone was observed once. V usage is TRBV9 and J usage is TRBJ2-1; TRBD2 agrees at 14 bases. V shed 3 bases and J 2 bases; nucleotides not matched to a gene: 1. Germline values: CDR1 SGDLS, CDR2 YYNGEE. The CDR3 runs to 16 residues. This CDR3 is CASSGLAGGPYNEQFF. In DNA, the CDR3 is TGTGCCAGCAGCGGACTAGCGGGAGGGCCCTACAATGAGCAGTTCTTC.

The chain is built from TRBV7-9 and TRBJ2-2; D uncertain. Germline-derived CDR1 and CDR2 are SEHNR and FQNEAQ (reference sequence). Trimming pared 9 bases from V and 4 bases from J, leaving 12 bases between. The CDR3 runs 13 residues. In nucleotides, the CDR3 is TGTGCCAGTTCCTTTCGTGTCACCGGGGAGCTGTTTTTT. It specifies CASSFRVTGELFF.

V and J are TRBV7-9 and TRBJ2-3, with 11 bases aligning to TRBD2. V lost 5 bases to trimming and J lost 6 bases; unmatched junction nucleotides: 10. Per germline, CDR1 SEHNR and CDR2 FQNEAQ (reference sequence). The CDR3 has 16 residues. In nucleotides, the CDR3 is TGTGCCAGCAGCGACCGACTAGCGGGGATCGAGGATACGCAGTATTTT. This encodes CASSDRLAGIEDTQYF.

This chain uses TRBV30 with TRBJ1-5; D is unclear. Trimming pared 0 bases from V and 5 bases from J, leaving 8 bases between. Germline loops: CDR1 GTSNPN, CDR2 SVGIG (reference sequence). The CDR3 sequence is 13 residues long. CDR3 bases: TGTGCCTGGAGTGTGTCATCGGATCAGCCCCAGCATTTT. It translates to CAWSVSSDQPQHF.

The chain uses TRBV27 and TRBJ1-4, with a tentative D call TRBD1 (5 bases). The CDR3 is 14 amino acids. The V end was cut by 2 bases, the J end by 7 bases, with 11 bases between. The germline gives CDR1 MNHEY, CDR2 SMNVEV (reference sequence). In nucleotides, the CDR3 is TGTGCCAGCAGTTTAAGGGGAGTAAGTGAAAAACTGTTTTTT. As protein: CASSLRGVSEKLFF.

This rearrangement joins TRBV4-3 to TRBJ2-7; 7 bases are a match to TRBD1. CDR1 is LGHNA and CDR2 is YSLEER in the germline V gene. V was clipped by 1 base and J by 5 bases; unmatched bases: 5. This CDR3 has 14 amino acids. Written as DNA, the CDR3 is TGCGCCAGCAGCCAAGCCGACAGGGACGACGAGCAGTACTTC. Amino acid sequence: CASSQADRDDEQYF.

The V call is TRBV9, the J call TRBJ2-3, with 7 bases lining up with TRBD2. V trimming: 4 bases; J trimming: 2 bases; junction bases outside the gene matches: 7. The germline CDR1 and CDR2 sequences are SGDLS and YYNGEE. The CDR3 is 15 residues long. CDR3 in amino acids: CASSTYSGSTDTQYF. In DNA, the CDR3 is TGTGCCAGCAGCACCTATAGCGGGTCCACAGATACGCAGTATTTT.

This chain links TRBV5-1 with TRBJ1-1; D is uncertain. The CDR3 covers 13 residues. V dropped 5 bases and J dropped 8 bases, with 16 bases sitting between them. Looked up from germline, CDR1 is SGHRS and CDR2 is YFSETQ. The DNA for the CDR3 is TGCGCCAGCAGGCACGACCTGGGATCCGAAGCTTTCTTT. Translating it yields CASRHDLGSEAFF.

The chain links TRBV5-6 to TRBJ2-1; 8 bases are shared with TRBD1. Germline assignment: CDR1 SGHDT and CDR2 YYEEEE. After removal of 4 bases from V and 6 bases from J, the junction contained 9 bases not matched to a gene. The CDR3 has 15 residues. The CDR3 sequence is CASSPETGAINEQFF. The CDR3 nucleotides are TGTGCCAGCAGCCCAGAGACAGGGGCAATCAATGAGCAGTTCTTC. Together with reference TRBV5-6 and TRBJ2-1, the CDR3 gives the full variable domain: DAGVTQSPTHLIKTRGQQVTLRCSPKSGHDTVSWYQQALGQGPQFIFQYYEEEERQRGNFPDRFSGHQFPNYSSELNVNALLLGDSALYLCASSPETGAINEQFFGPGTRLTVL.

This clone was picked up a small number of times. The same CDR3 can be traced to other DNA sequences in this sample. The chain uses TRBV30 and TRBJ1-2; TRBD1 aligns across 10 bases. The CDR3 has 15 amino acids. Germline V gene data show CDR1 as GTSNPN and CDR2 as SVGIG (reference sequence). The V gene end was trimmed by 5 bases and the J gene end by 5 bases; junction bases not matched to a gene: 11. The CDR3 is CAWSLGDRGGYGYTF. The DNA for the CDR3 is TGTGCCTGGTCCCTGGGGGACAGGGGAGGTTATGGCTACACCTTC.

This chain links TRBV30 with TRBJ1-6; 9 bases are a match to TRBD1. This CDR3 comprises 15 residues. The V gene end was trimmed by 5 bases and the J gene end by 6 bases; junction bases not matched to a gene: 8. Germline V CDR1 and CDR2: GTSNPN, SVGIG (reference sequence). The CDR3 loop is CAWGGTGMFNSPLHF. In DNA, the CDR3 is TGTGCCTGGGGCGGGACAGGGATGTTTAATTCACCCCTCCACTTT.

Only a few counts were recorded for this clone. This chain links TRBV2 with TRBJ1-1; D is uncertain. With 3 bases removed from V and 1 base from J, the gap between germline ends came to 9 bases. Looked up from germline, CDR1 is SNHLY and CDR2 is FYNNEI. The CDR3 spans 14 residues. For the CDR3, the DNA is TGTGCCAGCAGTGATTGGAGAGCGAACACTGAAGCTTTCTTT. This codes for CASSDWRANTEAFF.

The chain is built from TRBV28 and TRBJ1-2, with 9 nucleotides matching TRBD1. CDR1 and CDR2 from the germline V gene are MDHEN and SYDVKM. The CDR3 is 14 amino acids. The junction had 10 bases not matched to a gene; V was cut back by 8 bases and J by 6 bases. CDR3 amino acids: CASRGTGKGDGYTF. The CDR3 nucleotides are TGTGCCAGCCGCGGGACAGGGAAAGGAGATGGCTACACCTTC.

The chain uses TRBV5-4 and TRBJ1-4; the D is unclear. The V gene's germline CDR1 is SGHNT and CDR2 YYREEE (reference sequence). The V and J ends lost 2 bases and 0 bases respectively, with 14 bases between them. The CDR3 totals 17 residues. The CDR3 sequence: CASSFVTGIATNEKLFF. The CDR3 DNA reads TGTGCCAGCAGCTTCGTAACGGGAATTGCAACTAATGAAAAACTGTTTTTT.

This clone was counted only a few times. This chain joins TRBV11-1 and TRBJ2-7; 7 bases match TRBD2. The CDR3 sequence is 15 residues long. The V segment lost 4 bases and the J segment 5 bases; nucleotides outside the gene matches: 11. Germline values: CDR1 SGHAT, CDR2 FQDESV (reference sequence). The CDR3 here is CASSSDPTSSHEQYF. The CDR3 nucleotides are TGTGCCAGCAGCTCCGATCCGACTAGCAGCCACGAGCAGTACTTC.

This chain connects TRBV13 to TRBJ1-4; D uncertain. Deletions cut 5 bases from V and 5 bases from J, with 15 bases between. This CDR3 spans 15 amino acids. CDR1 is PRHDT, CDR2 FYEKMQ, per germline (reference sequence). CDR3 sequence (DNA): TGTGCCAGCAGCCTCCGACAAGGGTGGAATGAAAAACTGTTTTTT. Its protein is CASSLRQGWNEKLFF.

This clone was observed a few times. The rearrangement uses TRBV5-6 and TRBJ2-5; tentatively, D is TRBD1 (5 bases). V was shortened by 2 bases and J by 2 bases, with 10 bases between the two germline ends. The CDR3 spans 14 residues. CDR1 and CDR2 from the germline V gene are SGHDT and YYEEEE. The CDR3 loop is CASSFEAGQETQYF. Here the CDR3 DNA reads TGTGCCAGCAGCTTTGAGGCAGGGCAAGAGACCCAGTACTTC.

This clone was picked up one time. The rearrangement uses TRBV27 and TRBJ1-1; D remains unclear. Trimming shortened V by 8 bases and J by 0 bases, and 13 bases separated the two germline ends. The CDR3 contains 14 residues. Germline V gene lookup returns CDR1 MNHEY and CDR2 SMNVEV (reference sequence). The CDR3 is CASSEAGMNTEAFF. Here the CDR3 DNA reads TGTGCCAGCTCCGAGGCGGGGATGAACACTGAAGCTTTCTTT.

The genes are TRBV14 and TRBJ2-7, with TRBD2 matching over 8 bases. CDR1 and CDR2 (germline): SGHDN, FVKESK. Trimming took 1 base from V and 4 from J; bases not matched to a gene: 3. This CDR3 region has 14 residues. The CDR3 loop reads CASSQVASGYEQYF. The CDR3 region has the DNA TGTGCCAGCAGCCAAGTGGCTAGCGGGTACGAGCAGTACTTC.

This clone was detected only a few times. V usage is TRBV11-2 and J usage is TRBJ1-6; 8 bases are shared with TRBD1. CDR1 is SGHAT and CDR2 is FQNNGV in the germline V gene. After removal of 0 bases from V and 8 bases from J, the junction contained 3 bases not matched to a gene. The length of the CDR3 is 15 residues. The CDR3, as DNA: TGTGCCAGCAGCTTAGAAGGGACAGGTCATTCACCCCTCCACTTT. Amino acids: CASSLEGTGHSPLHF.

This chain joins TRBV19 and TRBJ2-7; the D call may be TRBD1 or TRBD2 (5 bases each). The germline V gene encodes CDR1 LNHDA and CDR2 SQIVND (reference sequence). CDR3 length equals 15 residues. V lost 5 bases and J 2 bases, leaving 16 bases between the germline ends. CDR3 coding DNA: TGTGCCAGTAGTCCTTGGACGAGGGGCCCCTACGAGCAGTACTTC. It specifies CASSPWTRGPYEQYF.

This chain uses TRBV29-1 with TRBJ2-3, with D possibly matching TRBD1 (6 bases). With 0 bases removed from V and 1 base from J, the gap between germline ends came to 14 bases. This CDR3 has 16 amino acids. CDR1 is SQVTM and CDR2 is ANQGSEA in the germline V gene. The CDR3 DNA sequence: TGCAGCGTTGAAGATCGTGTCAGGGGAGGCACAGATACGCAGTATTTT. This gives the protein CSVEDRVRGGTDTQYF.

Points on this clone: This specimen includes other DNA sequences encoding the same CDR3. This chain's CDR3 is CASSILDSTDTQYF. Written as DNA, the CDR3 is TGTGCCAGTAGTATACTGGACAGCACAGATACGCAGTATTTT. The V gene is TRBV19, the J gene TRBJ2-3; D unclear. The CDR3 is 14 amino acids. Germline-derived CDR1 and CDR2 are LNHDA and SQIVND (reference sequence). V lost 2 bases, J lost 0 bases, and 6 bases lay in between.